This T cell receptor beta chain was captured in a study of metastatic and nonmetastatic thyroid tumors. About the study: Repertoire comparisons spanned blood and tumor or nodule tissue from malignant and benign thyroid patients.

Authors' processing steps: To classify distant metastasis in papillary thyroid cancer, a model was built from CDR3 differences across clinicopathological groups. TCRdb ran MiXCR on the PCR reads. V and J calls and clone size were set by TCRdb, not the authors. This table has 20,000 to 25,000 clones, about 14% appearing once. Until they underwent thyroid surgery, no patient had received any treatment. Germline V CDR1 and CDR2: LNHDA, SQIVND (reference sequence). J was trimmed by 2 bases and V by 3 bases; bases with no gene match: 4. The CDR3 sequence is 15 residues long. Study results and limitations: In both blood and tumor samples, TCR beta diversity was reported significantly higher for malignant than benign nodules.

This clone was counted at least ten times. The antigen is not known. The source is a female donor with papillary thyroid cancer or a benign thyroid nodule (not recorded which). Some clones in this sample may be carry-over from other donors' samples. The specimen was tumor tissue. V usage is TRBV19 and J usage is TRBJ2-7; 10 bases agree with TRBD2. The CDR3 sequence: CASSIVAGGTYEQYF. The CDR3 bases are TGTGCCAGTAGTATTGTAGCGGGAGGAACCTACGAGCAGTACTTC.